This entry describes one T cell receptor beta chain. Antigen unknown. The germline gene is not matched at one end of the junction; a read error may be the cause. The data belong to a study of OX40 agonist ivuxolimab in advanced cancers. Study-wide context: Dose-escalation subjects each had hepatocellular carcinoma, melanoma, renal cell or head and neck cancer.

Autoimmune disease history or systemic immunosuppression was exclusionary. TCRdb's copy holds only in-frame clones and misses some; the assay was immunoSEQ multiplex PCR. The table lists about 59,000 clones, 85% of them singletons. General study points: CD8+ T cells showed, on average, more clonal expansion than CD4+ cells. Several nonresponders also turned out to have low normalized T-cell clonal expansion.

The CDR3 consists of 15 residues. Looked up from germline, CDR1 is SSHAT and CDR2 is FNYEAQ (reference sequence). The sample consisted of CD4+ or CD8+ T cells sorted from blood, taken in a trial of the OX40 agonist ivuxolimab. The sequence was obtained from an adult with an advanced solid tumor such as melanoma, head and neck, liver or kidney cancer. V gene TRBV7-7 combines with J gene TRBJ2-1, with D perhaps being TRBD1 or TRBD2 (7 bases each). CDR3: CASSTDREGHNEQFF. The CDR3 region has the DNA TGTGCTAGCAGCACCGACAGGGAGGGCCACAATGAGCAGTTCTTC.